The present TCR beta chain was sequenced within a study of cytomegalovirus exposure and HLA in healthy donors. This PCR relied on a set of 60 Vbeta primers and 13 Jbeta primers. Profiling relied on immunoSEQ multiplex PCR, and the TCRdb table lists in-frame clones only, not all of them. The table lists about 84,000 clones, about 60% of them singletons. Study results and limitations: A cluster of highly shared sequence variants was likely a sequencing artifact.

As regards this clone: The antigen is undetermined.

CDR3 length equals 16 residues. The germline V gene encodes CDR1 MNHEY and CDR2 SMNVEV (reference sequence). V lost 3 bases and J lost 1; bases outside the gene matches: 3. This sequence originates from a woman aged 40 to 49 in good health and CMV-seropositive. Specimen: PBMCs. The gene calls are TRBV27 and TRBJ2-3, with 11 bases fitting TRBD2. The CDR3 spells CASSFGTSGGTDTQYF. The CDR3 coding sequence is TGTGCCAGCAGTTTCGGGACTAGCGGAGGCACAGATACGCAGTATTTT.